The clone carrying this T cell receptor (beta chain) was detected many times. The sample originates from a study of response to subunit inactivated influenza vaccine. Using its own MiXCR run on the RT-PCR reads, TCRdb lists one record per CDR3 protein. The repertoire has about 700,000 distinct CDR3 sequences, 11% to 15% of them found once; the top ten carry approximately 7%. J lost 0 bases, V lost 0 bases, and 5 bases had no gene match. Germline CDR1 is LGHDT and CDR2 is YNNKEL (reference sequence). The CDR3 sequence is 16 residues long. The material sequenced was PBMCs from blood, taken less than 15 days before vaccination. The clonotype comes from a man aged 50-60 years who received an inactivated influenza vaccine. The rearrangement joins TRBV3-1 to TRBJ2-7; 7 bases fit TRBD2. This CDR3 reads CASSQEVTSSSYEQYF. CDR3 in DNA: TGTGCCAGCAGCCAAGAAGTGACTAGCAGCTCCTACGAGCAGTACTTC.